The 3 T cell receptor beta chains below all came from one sample that was sequenced in a study of blood T cell repertoires in COVID-19. Only in-frame clones appear in the TCRdb table, and some are missing; sequencing was by immunoSEQ multiplex PCR. Among approximately 90,000 clones listed, about 80% were seen once. The sequenced sample was peripheral blood. These TCRs come from a woman older than 75 with acute or convalescent COVID-19.

The chain has TRBV2 and TRBJ1-4; D gene uncertain. Trimming pared 6 bases from V and 5 bases from J, leaving 10 bases between. Looked up from germline, CDR1 is SNHLY and CDR2 is FYNNEI. The CDR3 contains 13 residues. CDR3 coding DNA: TGTGCCAGCAGATTCGGACTGAATGAAAAACTGTTTTTT. Translation gives CASRFGLNEKLFF.

This clone has just one count. The V gene is TRBV7-6, the J gene TRBJ1-3, with D hard to call. Germline-derived CDR1 and CDR2 are SGHVS and FNYEAQ. The CDR3 is made up of 19 amino acids. V lost 4 bases, J lost 0 bases, and 22 bases lay in between. The CDR3 spells CASSSRGQFSRSSGNTIYF. CDR3 sequence (DNA): TGTGCCAGCAGCTCCAGAGGGCAATTTAGCCGGAGCTCTGGAAACACCATATATTTT.

The chain employs TRBV15 and TRBJ2-5; D is unclear. Per the germline V gene, CDR1 is LNHNV and CDR2 is YYDKDF (reference sequence). Trimming removed 0 bases at V and 4 bases at J, with 3 bases between. CDR3 length: 12 amino acids. The CDR3: CATSRDRETQYF. The CDR3, as DNA: TGTGCCACCAGCAGAGATCGAGAGACCCAGTACTTC.